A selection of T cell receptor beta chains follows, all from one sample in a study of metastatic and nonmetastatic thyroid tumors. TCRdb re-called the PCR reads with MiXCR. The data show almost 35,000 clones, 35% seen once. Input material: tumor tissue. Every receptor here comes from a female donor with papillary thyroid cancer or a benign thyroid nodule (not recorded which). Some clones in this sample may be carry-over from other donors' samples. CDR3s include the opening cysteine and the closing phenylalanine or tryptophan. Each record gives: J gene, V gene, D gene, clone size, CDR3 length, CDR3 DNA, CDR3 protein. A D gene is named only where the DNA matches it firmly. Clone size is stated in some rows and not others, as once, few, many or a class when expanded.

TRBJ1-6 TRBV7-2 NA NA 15 TGTGCCAGCAGCTTAGGGCAGGGCTATAATTCACCCCTCCACTTT CASSLGQGYNSPLHF
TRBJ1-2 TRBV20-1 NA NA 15 TGCAGTGCTAGAGACATTGGCAACACTAACTATGGCTACACCTTC CSARDIGNTNYGYTF
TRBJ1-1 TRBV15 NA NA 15 TGTGCCACCAGCAGTTTCAGGGGAGGAGGTGCCGAAGCTTTCTTT CATSSFRGGGAEAFF
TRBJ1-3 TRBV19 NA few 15 TGTGCCAGTAGTATAGCGTTCATCTCTGGAAACACCATATATTTT CASSIAFISGNTIYF
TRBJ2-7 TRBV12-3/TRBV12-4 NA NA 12 TGTGCCAGCAGTTTCGGGGCCTACGAGCAGTACTTC CASSFGAYEQYF
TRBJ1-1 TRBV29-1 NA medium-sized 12 TGCAGCGTTCTAGACGGGACAAACCAAGATTTCTTT CSVLDGTNQDFF
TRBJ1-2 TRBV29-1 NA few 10 TGCAGCGTGACGGGCGGCGGCTACACCTTC CSVTGGGYTF
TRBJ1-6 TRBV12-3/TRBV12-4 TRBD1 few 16 TGTGCCAGCAGTTTGGGACAGAGCTCCTATAATTCACCCCTCCACTTT CASSLGQSSYNSPLHF
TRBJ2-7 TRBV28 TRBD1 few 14 TGTGCCAGCAGTTTTGGGGACAGCCACTACGAGCAGTACTTC CASSFGDSHYEQYF
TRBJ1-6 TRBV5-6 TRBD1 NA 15 TGTGCCAGCAGCTTGAGGGACAGCTTTAATTCACCCCTCCACTTT CASSLRDSFNSPLHF
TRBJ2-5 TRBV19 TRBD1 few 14 TGTGCCAGTAGTGACAGGGTTGGGACGGAGACCCAGTACTTC CASSDRVGTETQYF
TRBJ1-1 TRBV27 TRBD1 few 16 TGTGCCAGCAGTTTAGGGCAGGGGGCGATCGTCACTGAAGCTTTCTTT CASSLGQGAIVTEAFF
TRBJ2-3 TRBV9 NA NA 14 TGTGCCAGCAGCGTAGGGCAGAGCACAGATACGCATTATTTT CASSVGQSTDTHYF
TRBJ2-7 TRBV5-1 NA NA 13 TGCGCCAGCAGCTTCCTACTTTCCGGGCCGCCCAACTTC CASSFLLSGPPNF
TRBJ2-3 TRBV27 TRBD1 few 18 TGTGCCAGCAGTTTACTAGGGACAGGAACTAGTGTCACATATACGCAGTATTTT CASSLLGTGTSVTYTQYF
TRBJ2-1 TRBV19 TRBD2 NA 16 TGTGCCAGTACCCTTAGCGGGAGGGCCTCCTACAATGAGCAGTTCTTC CASTLSGRASYNEQFF
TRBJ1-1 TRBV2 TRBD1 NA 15 TGTGCCAGCAGTGCGGACAGGGGGTTGGGCACTGAAGCTTTCTTT CASSADRGLGTEAFF
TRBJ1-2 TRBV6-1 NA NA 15 TGTGCCAGCAGTGAAACCGGGACTCTGGTCGATGGCTACACCTTC CASSETGTLVDGYTF